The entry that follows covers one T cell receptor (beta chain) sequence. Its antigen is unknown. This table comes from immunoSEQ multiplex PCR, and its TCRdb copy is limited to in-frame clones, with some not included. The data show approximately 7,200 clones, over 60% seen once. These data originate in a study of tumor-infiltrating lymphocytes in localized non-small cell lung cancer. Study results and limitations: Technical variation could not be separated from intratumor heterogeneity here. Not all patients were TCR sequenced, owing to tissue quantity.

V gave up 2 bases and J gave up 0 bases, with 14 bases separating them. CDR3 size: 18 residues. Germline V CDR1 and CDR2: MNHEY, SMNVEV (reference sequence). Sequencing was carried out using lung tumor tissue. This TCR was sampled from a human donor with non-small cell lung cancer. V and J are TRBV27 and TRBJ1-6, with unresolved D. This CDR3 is CASSLTTPGGSYNSPLHF. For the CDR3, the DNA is TGTGCCAGCAGTTTAACTACACCGGGAGGCTCCTATAATTCACCCCTCCACTTT.